This TCR beta chain was documented in a study of T cell changes during pregnancy in multiple sclerosis (dated by TCRdb to about 2019). In the study overall: In women with multiple sclerosis, the researchers looked at how the T cell repertoire shifted as pregnancy progressed.

The germline V gene encodes CDR1 MNHEY and CDR2 SMNVEV (reference sequence). Cut back by 2 bases and 4 bases, the V and J ends lie 8 bases apart. Its CDR3 holds 13 amino acids, cysteine through phenylalanine. The CDR3 DNA has 39 bases and is translated from base 1. Notes on this clone: Its cognate antigen has yet to be identified. No base qualities exist here, and no much larger clone lies one base off it.

The library was obtained by the immunoSEQ multiplex PCR assay. TCRdb retrieved this table from immuneACCESS and kept in-frame rearrangements only. Not all clones are present; in checked studies, unresolved V genes account for under half, and no reason is known for the remainder. The sample contains over 85,000 clones, approximately 90% of them found a single time. The top ten hold around 0.8% of the sample. The rearranged segments are TRBV27 and TRBJ1-1; a confident D gene designation cannot be given. The sequence derives from a female donor in good health, enrolled as a control in a pregnancy study. The starting material was peripheral blood, obtained in the second trimester of pregnancy. The CDR3 region has the sequence CASSLTGSTEAFF. The DNA is as follows: TGTGCCAGCAGTTTAACGGGGAGCACTGAAGCTTTCTTT.